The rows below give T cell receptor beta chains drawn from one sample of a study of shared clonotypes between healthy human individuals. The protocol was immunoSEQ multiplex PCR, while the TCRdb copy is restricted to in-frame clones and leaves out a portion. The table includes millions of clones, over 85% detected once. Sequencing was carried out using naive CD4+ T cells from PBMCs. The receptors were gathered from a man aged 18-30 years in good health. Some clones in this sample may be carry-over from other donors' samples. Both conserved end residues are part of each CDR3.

CASSAGQGSPGNTIYF	TRBJ1-3	TRBV28
CASSLDRGSQPQHF	TRBJ1-5	TRBV2
CASKRDLGRNEQFF	TRBJ2-1	TRBV5-4
CASSPTSGSYNEQFF	TRBJ2-1	TRBV4-2
CASSIGGVYGYTF	TRBJ1-2	TRBV19
CASSPGAGDDEKLFF	TRBJ1-4	TRBV7-9
CASSESRARSYNEQFF	TRBJ2-1	TRBV25-1
CASSTYRGRNTEAFF	TRBJ1-1	TRBV11-2
CASRRDVGLDIQYF	TRBJ2-4	TRBV5-1
CASTRGLNTEAFF	TRBJ1-1	TRBV14
CASSRTSGRVETQYF	TRBJ2-5	TRBV7-2
CAWTGRGNIQYF	TRBJ2-4	TRBV30
CASSLSPGTQYF	TRBJ2-5	TRBV7-9
CASSLWAGTRGEQYF	TRBJ2-7	TRBV5-4
CASSLTGNTEAFF	TRBJ1-1	TRBV7-3
CASSPRTSGVYEQYF	TRBJ2-7	TRBV5-1
CASIATGDHGYTF	TRBJ1-2	TRBV28
CASSQTSGRYGEQFF	TRBJ2-1	TRBV2
CASSNLPADTQYF	TRBJ2-3	TRBV7-3
CASSQDPGQLSGANVLTF	TRBJ2-6	TRBV4-1
CASSQGEGRTYEQYF	NA	TRBV4-1
CASSIVGHPYGYTF	TRBJ1-2	TRBV11-2
CASSLQYEQYF	TRBJ2-7	TRBV7-2
CAISGASTDTQYF	TRBJ2-3	TRBV10-3
CASSQDYSRFSYEQYF	TRBJ2-7	TRBV14
CASKMQTLGEQYF	TRBJ2-7	TRBV11-2
CASTSSGSSYEQYF	TRBJ2-7	TRBV5-1
CASSLKREGSREQFF	TRBJ2-1	TRBV7-8
CASSPPGGTNTGELFF	TRBJ2-2	TRBV7-2
CASTGGRGTEAFF	TRBJ1-1	TRBV7-9